This T cell receptor (beta chain) was obtained from a study of sequential checkpoint blockade in melanoma. About the research overall: Arm A got nivolumab then ipilimumab; arm B the reverse, 1:1.

V was clipped by 5 bases and J by 11 bases; unmatched bases: 19. The germline V gene encodes CDR1 SGHTA and CDR2 FQGNSA. The CDR3 is made up of 17 amino acids. Indicated treatment: randomized to nivolumab then ipilimumab (arm A) or the reverse (arm B). Patients had received no earlier DNA-damaging chemotherapy. Sorted cells were live CD3+CD8+, lacking CD19 and CD56, from PBMCs. The table lists this clone with a few counts. A far larger clone is off by one base, so a read error is likely. The assay was immunoSEQ multiplex PCR, and TCRdb's table has in-frame clones only and misses some. The repertoire includes just over 15,000 clones, 77% of them detected once, and roughly 30% sits in the top ten.

The sequence derives from a human donor with melanoma. The input for sequencing was CD8+ T cells sorted from blood (inferred from file names), taken from a patient given nivolumab and ipilimumab in sequence. V and J are TRBV7-2 and TRBJ2-1; TRBD2 matches at 9 bases. The CDR3: CASSLHALTSGIGKQFF. CDR3 in DNA: TGTGCCAGCAGCCTGCACGCCCTGACTAGCGGAATCGGGAAGCAGTTCTTC. Together with reference TRBV7-2 and TRBJ2-1, the CDR3 gives the full variable domain: GAGVSQSPSNKVTEKGKDVELRCDPISGHTALYWYRQSLGQGLEFLIYFQGNSAPDKSGLPSDRFSAERTGGSVSTLTIQRTQQEDSAVYLCASSLHALTSGIGKQFFGPGTRLTVL.